The T cell receptor (beta chain) described here comes from a study of CD8+ T cells in alopecia areata. Findings of the study overall: Between patients, shared TCR sequences were less clear than in mice. This was possibly due in part to HLA diversity in the patient population.

This clone was observed a few times. The antigen remains undetermined. The ends were cut back, 4 bases at V and 3 bases at J, with 13 bases in the middle. Germline V gene data show CDR1 as SGHTA and CDR2 as FQGNSA. CDR3 length: 14 amino acids. Following RNA extraction, reverse transcription yielded cDNA that acted as the sequencing template. TCRdb's table, derived via immunoSEQ multiplex PCR, lists solely in-frame clones and lacks some. The sample carries under 250,000 clones, 57% recorded once. This chain joins TRBV7-2 and TRBJ2-7, with D perhaps given as TRBD1 or TRBD2 (5 bases each). This receptor was taken from a human donor with alopecia areata. Sequenced material: CD4+ T cells sorted from blood, taken at week 0. CDR3: CASSSWSGGYEQYF. The CDR3 DNA follows: TGTGCCAGCAGCTCTTGGAGTGGGGGCTACGAGCAGTACTTC.